This T cell receptor (beta chain) originates from a study of control samples from healthy donors and cancer patients. Trimming cost V 6 bases and J 3 bases; bases outside gene matches: 4. CDR3 length equals 13 residues. The germline V gene has CDR1 SGHRS and CDR2 YFSETQ. Some clones are missing from TCRdb's copy, which holds only in-frame ones; the method was immunoSEQ multiplex PCR. The table lists 150,000 to 200,000 clones, around 88% of them singletons. Sample: blood. The TCR was taken from a man aged 18 to 29 in good health. V gene TRBV5-1 combines with J gene TRBJ1-2; 8 bases agree with TRBD1. In DNA, the CDR3 is TGCGCCAGCAAACAGGGGGAGGACTATGGCTACACCTTC. The encoded protein is CASKQGEDYGYTF.